A selection of T cell receptor beta chains follows, all from one sample in a study of Ad26.COV2.S vaccination and SARS-CoV-2 variants. The method was immunoSEQ multiplex PCR; TCRdb's version includes in-frame clones alone and lacks a portion of them. The data show some 340,000 clones, with around four fifths seen just once and approximately 2% held by the top ten. This specimen consisted of peripheral blood, obtained in a trial of Ad26.COV2.S vaccine versus placebo. The receptors were gathered from a person aged 18-65 years who received the Ad26.COV2.S COVID-19 vaccine or a placebo. CDR3s include the opening cysteine and the closing phenylalanine or tryptophan. The order of the fields is clone size, V gene, D gene, J gene, CDR3 DNA, CDR3 protein. D genes are given only for firm matches. The size entry is marked missing in some rows and otherwise reads once, few, many or a size class.

size: .
V: TRBV5-4
D: TRBD1
J: TRBJ1-2
DNA: TGTGCCAGCAGCCAGGACAGGGGTAACTATGGCTACACCTTC
CDR3: CASSQDRGNYGYTF

size: .
V: TRBV5-1
D: TRBD2
J: TRBJ2-7
DNA: TGCGCCAGCAGCTCTAGCGGGGATGCCTACGAGCAGTACTTC
CDR3: CASSSSGDAYEQYF

size: .
V: TRBV10-3
D: TRBD1
J: TRBJ2-7
DNA: TGTGCCATCACCTCGGGGGACAGGGGTTCGAACGAGCAGTACTTC
CDR3: CAITSGDRGSNEQYF

size: .
V: TRBV7-8
D: TRBD1
J: TRBJ1-3
DNA: TGTGCCAGCAGCTTCCAGACCGCACCTGTGACAGGGGAGTCCTCTGGAAACACCATATATTTT
CDR3: CASSFQTAPVTGESSGNTIYF

size: .
V: TRBV18
D: TRBD1
J: TRBJ1-3
DNA: TGTGCCAGCTCGCGGGACAGGGCTGGAAACACCATATATTTT
CDR3: CASSRDRAGNTIYF

size: few
V: TRBV6-5
D: .
J: TRBJ1-4
DNA: TGTGCCCACGGGGGGCGGTCTAATGAAAAACTGTTTTTT
CDR3: CAHGGRSNEKLFF

size: once
V: TRBV18
D: .
J: TRBJ2-5
DNA: TGTGCCAGCTCAAGCCAAGAGACCCAGTACTTC
CDR3: CASSSQETQYF

size: .
V: TRBV5-1
D: .
J: TRBJ2-6
DNA: TGCGCCAGCAGCATCGAGACTTCTGGGGCCAACGTCCTGACTTTC
CDR3: CASSIETSGANVLTF

size: .
V: TRBV18
D: TRBD1
J: TRBJ2-4
DNA: TGTGCCAGCTCACCAACAGGGGCTGCACTCGCCAAAAACATTCAGTACTTC
CDR3: CASSPTGAALAKNIQYF

size: .
V: TRBV7-9
D: .
J: TRBJ2-3
DNA: TGTGCCAGCAGCTTACTAGGGGTCCCGAATAGCACAGATACGCAGTATTTT
CDR3: CASSLLGVPNSTDTQYF

size: .
V: TRBV28
D: .
J: TRBJ2-7
DNA: TGTGCCAGCCGTCTGACAGCGACCAACTACGAGCAGTACTTC
CDR3: CASRLTATNYEQYF

size: few
V: TRBV19
D: .
J: TRBJ1-1
DNA: TGTGCCAGTAGTATCATTGGGGCAGGGCGAAATGAAGCTTTCTTT
CDR3: CASSIIGAGRNEAFF

size: .
V: TRBV6-5
D: TRBD2
J: TRBJ2-7
DNA: TGTGCCAGCAGCCGTGGTGGGGGGGGCTACGAGCAGTACTTC
CDR3: CASSRGGGGYEQYF

size: .
V: TRBV28
D: .
J: TRBJ1-2
DNA: TGTGCCAGCAGGGACGGACGTCGGAATGGCTACACCTTC
CDR3: CASRDGRRNGYTF

size: .
V: TRBV3-1/TRBV3-2
D: .
J: TRBJ1-1
DNA: TGTGCCAGCAGTCCCACGGAGGGCCTTAACACTGAAGCTTTCTTT
CDR3: CASSPTEGLNTEAFF

size: once
V: TRBV7-9
D: .
J: TRBJ1-1
DNA: TGTGCCAGCAGCCGAGCAGGGGACACTGAAGCTTTCTTT
CDR3: CASSRAGDTEAFF

size: .
V: TRBV5-1
D: .
J: TRBJ1-3
DNA: TGCGCCAGCGCTGAGGGGAGCTCTGGAAACACCATATATTTT
CDR3: CASAEGSSGNTIYF

size: .
V: TRBV6-5
D: .
J: TRBJ2-3
DNA: TGTGCCAGCAGGGACAGCCTCACAGATACGCAGTATTTT
CDR3: CASRDSLTDTQYF

size: once
V: TRBV4-2
D: TRBD2
J: TRBJ2-3
DNA: TGTGCCAGCAGCCATAGCGGGGGGGTAGATACGCAGTATTTT
CDR3: CASSHSGGVDTQYF

size: .
V: TRBV4-2
D: TRBD1
J: TRBJ2-7
DNA: TGTGCCAGCAGCCAAGCAGGACAGGGGATTATCTACGAGCAGTACTTC
CDR3: CASSQAGQGIIYEQYF